This is a list of T cell receptor beta chains from one sample in a study of graft-versus-host responses after intestinal transplantation. Measured with immunoSEQ multiplex PCR; TCRdb has only the in-frame clones, and not every one. The sample lists 65,000 to 90,000 clones, roughly 90% occurring once. These receptors have no identified antigens. This specimen was unstimulated CD8+ T cells sorted from spleen or lymph node cells, taken before intestinal transplant. The receptors were sampled from a human donor who received an intestinal transplant. Both conserved end residues are part of each CDR3. A D gene is named only where the DNA matches it firmly. The size entry is marked missing in some rows and otherwise reads once, few, many or a size class.

D: TRBD1
size: .
J: TRBJ2-7
V: TRBV9
CDR3: CASSVDGGTGKSGSYEQYF
DNA: TGTGCCAGCAGCGTAGATGGCGGGACAGGGAAAAGTGGGTCCTACGAGCAGTACTTC

D: .
size: .
J: TRBJ1-1
V: TRBV7-8
CDR3: CASSSRATTYERGTEAFF
DNA: TGTGCCAGCAGCTCGAGGGCAACCACATACGAACGGGGGACTGAAGCTTTCTTT

D: .
size: .
J: TRBJ2-6
V: TRBV19
CDR3: CASSPEDSGANVLTF
DNA: TGTGCCAGTAGTCCCGAGGACTCTGGGGCCAACGTCCTGACTTTC

D: TRBD1
size: once
J: TRBJ2-5
V: TRBV6-5
CDR3: CASRPGTGEFETQYF
DNA: TGTGCCAGCAGGCCCGGGACAGGGGAGTTTGAGACCCAGTACTTC

D: .
size: few
J: TRBJ1-4
V: TRBV5-1
CDR3: CASSLGAGATNEKLFF
DNA: TGCGCCAGCAGCTTGGGGGCAGGGGCAACTAATGAAAAACTGTTTTTT

D: .
size: .
J: TRBJ2-7
V: TRBV27
CDR3: CASSLRQGGEQYF
DNA: TGTGCCAGCAGTTTGCGACAGGGAGGCGAGCAGTACTTC

D: TRBD2
size: .
J: TRBJ2-1
V: TRBV5-1
CDR3: CASSLAWSLAGGQFF
DNA: TGCGCCAGCAGCTTGGCCTGGTCCCTAGCGGGGGGCCAGTTCTTC

D: .
size: .
J: TRBJ1-2
V: TRBV7-9
CDR3: CASSFSFNYGYTF
DNA: TGTGCCAGCAGCTTCTCTTTTAACTATGGCTACACCTTC

D: .
size: .
J: TRBJ1-2
V: TRBV7-9
CDR3: CASLTIASTGNVYYGYTF
DNA: TGTGCCAGCCTTACTATCGCGTCAACAGGGAATGTGTACTATGGCTACACCTTC

D: .
size: .
J: TRBJ2-3
V: TRBV6-1
CDR3: CASSEARGALTDTQYF
DNA: TGTGCCAGCAGTGAAGCACGGGGGGCCCTCACAGATACGCAGTATTTT

D: TRBD1
size: once
J: TRBJ1-1
V: TRBV28
CDR3: CASTNSRDRGGTEAFF
DNA: TGTGCCAGCACCAACAGTAGGGACAGGGGGGGCACTGAAGCTTTCTTT

D: .
size: few
J: TRBJ2-2
V: TRBV28
CDR3: CASSPSRFGGELFF
DNA: TGTGCCAGCAGCCCCTCGCGGTTCGGCGGGGAGCTGTTTTTT

D: TRBD2
size: .
J: TRBJ2-1
V: TRBV19
CDR3: CASSVRGDGGDEQFF
DNA: TGTGCCAGTAGTGTCAGGGGTGACGGGGGGGATGAGCAGTTCTTC